The 20 T cell receptor beta chains reported below all come from one sample, sequenced in a study of cytomegalovirus exposure and HLA in healthy donors. Amplification used 60 Vbeta primers and 13 Jbeta primers. Measured with immunoSEQ multiplex PCR; TCRdb has only the in-frame clones, and not every one. Of 140,000 or so clones in the sample, 88% are singletons; the top ten hold roughly 0.5%. The sample comprised PBMCs. The receptors were sampled from a woman aged 40 to 50 in good health and CMV-seronegative.

The chain has TRBV11-2 and TRBJ1-1; 12 bases are shared with TRBD1. Trimming cost V 6 bases and J 4 bases; bases outside gene matches: 3. Germline CDR1 SGHAT, CDR2 FQNNGV. This CDR3 spans 14 amino acids. The CDR3 spells CASRGQGAPTEAFF. The CDR3 bases are TGTGCCAGCAGGGGACAGGGGGCGCCCACTGAAGCTTTCTTT.

The chain joins TRBV2 to TRBJ1-6; 9 bases match TRBD1. From germline, CDR1 is SNHLY and CDR2 FYNNEI. This CDR3 has 18 residues. The J segment lost 9 bases and the V segment lost 5 bases, leaving 17 bases of the junction unmatched. In DNA, the CDR3 is TGTGCCAGCAGTTGGGACAGGGTGAGGCTAGCTTCTGGTTCACCCCTCCACTTT. Its translation: CASSWDRVRLASGSPLHF.

The rearrangement uses TRBV5-4 and TRBJ1-6; 7 positions agree with TRBD1. The CDR3 is made up of 15 amino acids. Germline V CDR1 and CDR2: SGHNT, YYREEE (reference sequence). With V trimmed by 7 bases and J by 5 bases, 9 bases remained unmatched. CDR3 amino acids: CASSRTGANNSPLHF. Written as DNA, the CDR3 is TGTGCCAGCTCGAGGACAGGAGCAAATAATTCACCCCTCCACTTT.

Note on this clone: One junction end disagrees with the germline gene, perhaps due to a read error. The chain carries TRBV7-9 and TRBJ2-7; 7 bases are a match to TRBD2. Germline V gives CDR1 SEHNR, CDR2 FQNEAQ (reference sequence). CDR3 length: 14 amino acids. As DNA, the CDR3 is TGTTCCAGCAGCTTAGCTACTAGCGCTTACGAGCAGTACTTC. It yields the protein CSSSLATSAYEQYF.

The genes are TRBV6-5 and TRBJ1-1, with D possibly matching TRBD1 (6 bases). Trimming took 6 bases from V and 2 from J, leaving 10 bases between them. CDR1 is MNHEY and CDR2 is SVGAGI in the germline V gene. This CDR3 region has 13 residues. The CDR3 bases are TGTGCCAGCAGCTTACAGGGTAACACTGAAGCTTTCTTT. Residues: CASSLQGNTEAFF.

This clone was seen more than once but under ten times. This chain joins TRBV5-1 and TRBJ1-5; the D is unclear. The CDR3 length is 16 residues. V was clipped by 1 base and J by 0 bases, with 11 bases between them. The germline gives CDR1 SGHRS, CDR2 YFSETQ. The CDR3 is CASSLSGLNSNQPQHF. The CDR3 region has the DNA TGCGCCAGCAGCTTGTCGGGTCTAAATAGCAATCAGCCCCAGCATTTT.

This chain uses TRBV10-3 with TRBJ2-5; 7 bases fit TRBD1. Losses at the gene ends were 0 bases for V and 3 bases for J; bases not matched to a gene: 1. Germline assignment: CDR1 ENHRY and CDR2 SYGVKD. CDR3 length equals 14 residues. The CDR3 region has the DNA TGTGCCATCAGTGAGTCGGGGACAGAAGAGACCCAGTACTTC. Its translation: CAISESGTEETQYF.

The chain couples TRBV11-2 to TRBJ2-5; 9 bases agree with TRBD2. Germline CDR1 SGHAT, CDR2 FQNNGV. V shed 4 bases, J shed 5 bases, and the junction held 17 bases outside the gene matches. The length of the CDR3 is 18 residues. The CDR3 nucleotides read TGTGCCAGCAGCTCGGTGGGGCGGGCTAGCGGGATTGGTGAGACCCAGTACTTC. This gives the protein CASSSVGRASGIGETQYF.

The chain has TRBV7-6 and TRBJ2-7, with D tentatively TRBD2 (5 bases). This CDR3 has 14 amino acids. Between the trimmed V and J ends, which lost 1 base and 2 bases, there was a span of 9 bases. Germline assignment: CDR1 SGHVS and CDR2 FNYEAQ. CDR3: CASSLGLPTYEQYF. The CDR3 bases are TGTGCCAGCAGCTTAGGACTACCTACCTACGAGCAGTACTTC.

The chain joins TRBV5-4 to TRBJ2-7, with 9 bases aligning to TRBD2. Germline CDR1 SGHNT, CDR2 YYREEE (reference sequence). The CDR3 loop spans 15 amino acids. Trimming took 0 bases from V and 6 from J; bases not matched to a gene: 7. CDR3 in DNA: TGTGCCAGCAGCTTGGGCGGGAGGGCCGTCAGCGAGCAGTACTTC. Translating gives CASSLGGRAVSEQYF.

This rearrangement joins TRBV4-3 to TRBJ1-4; the D gene is possibly TRBD1 (5 bases). With 5 bases removed from V and 8 bases from J, the gap between germline ends came to 21 bases. Germline V gives CDR1 LGHNA, CDR2 YSLEER. The CDR3 is 16 residues long. The CDR3 coding sequence is TGCGCCAGCAGCGGAGGGCCGAGGGATGGGACGGAAAAACTGTTTTTT. Its protein product is CASSGGPRDGTEKLFF.

This clone was counted a few times. V usage is TRBV19 and J usage is TRBJ2-4, with TRBD1 as a possible D gene (6 bases). CDR1 and CDR2 (germline): LNHDA, SQIVND (reference sequence). Trimming shortened V by 2 bases and J by 9 bases, and 17 bases separated the two germline ends. The CDR3 is made up of 15 amino acids. The chain's CDR3 is CASSINPGQEFIQYF. CDR3 DNA sequence: TGTGCCAGTAGTATAAATCCGGGACAAGAATTCATTCAGTACTTC. The full variable domain, with the rest looked up from reference TRBV19 and TRBJ2-4, is DGGITQSPKYLFRKEGQNVTLSCEQNLNHDAMYWYRQDPGQGLRLIYYSQIVNDFQKGDIAEGYSVSREKKESFPLTVTSAQKNPTAFYLCASSINPGQEFIQYFGAGTRLSVL.

V usage is TRBV6-4 and J usage is TRBJ1-6, with D perhaps matching TRBD1 (6 bases). This CDR3 spans 14 amino acids. V was shortened by 8 bases and J by 12 bases, with 20 bases between the two germline ends. Germline CDR1 and CDR2: MRHNA and SNTAGT. The DNA of the CDR3 is TGTGCCAGCGCGAGGGCCCTGACCAGGGGACCCCTCCACTTT. Its translation: CASARALTRGPLHF.

The V gene is TRBV4-1, the J gene TRBJ2-5; no reliable D call. V dropped 0 bases and J dropped 2 bases, with 13 bases sitting between them. Germline loops: CDR1 MGHRA, CDR2 YSYEKL. The CDR3 extends over 16 amino acids. CDR3 sequence (DNA): TGCGCCAGCAGCCAAGATGGAACAGTTGGACAAGAGACCCAGTACTTC. It yields the protein CASSQDGTVGQETQYF.

The chain is built from TRBV7-9 and TRBJ1-2; D unresolved. The V gene lost 6 bases and the J gene lost 8 bases, with 10 bases spanning the gap. Looked up from germline, CDR1 is SEHNR and CDR2 is FQNEAQ (reference sequence). The CDR3 has 11 residues. The CDR3 here is CASSRGRGYTF. In nucleotides, the CDR3 is TGTGCCAGCAGTCGTGGCCGCGGCTACACCTTC. The full variable domain, its missing parts supplied by reference TRBV7-9 and TRBJ1-2, is DTGVSQNPRHKITKRGQNVTFRCDPISEHNRLYWYRQTLGQGPEFLTYFQNEAQLEKSRLLSDRFSAERPKGSFSTLEIQRTEQGDSAMYLCASSRGRGYTFGSGTRLTVV.

The chain is built from TRBV28 and TRBJ2-1; the match to TRBD1 covers 10 bases. Germline V gene lookup returns CDR1 MDHEN and CDR2 SYDVKM. Losses at the gene ends were 6 bases for V and 2 bases for J; bases not matched to a gene: 4. The CDR3 consists of 15 residues. In DNA form, the CDR3 reads TGTGCCAGCAGATCCGGGACAGGGGCCTACAATGAGCAGTTCTTC. This encodes CASRSGTGAYNEQFF.

This clone appeared once. The chain uses TRBV27 and TRBJ1-5; possible D gene TRBD1, 5 bases. V lost 8 bases and J lost 1, with 6 bases in between. The V gene's germline CDR1 is MNHEY and CDR2 SMNVEV (reference sequence). The CDR3 loop spans 12 amino acids. As DNA, the CDR3 is TGTGCCAGCGGGGGGAGCAATCAGCCCCAGCATTTT. Residues: CASGGSNQPQHF.

About this clone: Because the CDR3 is missing its conserved closing phenylalanine or tryptophan, this is likely a read error. The chain couples TRBV5-1 to TRBJ2-7, with a possible D match to TRBD1 (5 bases). The germline V gene encodes CDR1 SGHRS and CDR2 YFSETQ. The CDR3 is 15 residues long. V lost 2 bases and J 1 base, leaving 13 bases between the germline ends. The CDR3 spells CASSFGQGTSYEQYL. DNA of the CDR3: TGCGCCAGCAGCTTTGGGCAGGGCACTTCCTACGAGCAGTACCTC.

This chain connects TRBV9 to TRBJ1-4; D is ambiguous. CDR3 length: 17 amino acids. The germline gives CDR1 SGDLS, CDR2 YYNGEE. V was shortened by 0 bases and J by 7 bases, with 19 bases between the two germline ends. The CDR3 DNA is TGTGCCAGCAGCGTAGGAGGGAACATCGGAATTAGTGAAAAACTGTTTTTT. It encodes CASSVGGNIGISEKLFF.

The chain has TRBV5-1 and TRBJ2-1, with D perhaps matching TRBD1 (6 bases). There are 15 residues in the CDR3. V was cut by 4 bases and J by 8 bases, with 19 bases left in between. Germline assignment: CDR1 SGHRS and CDR2 YFSETQ. The CDR3 bases are TGCGCCAGCAGCCACAAAGCACAGGGAGAGGATGAGCAGTTCTTC. As protein: CASSHKAQGEDEQFF.